These T cell receptor beta chains were read from a single sample in a study of CD8+ T cells in alopecia areata. This table comes from immunoSEQ multiplex PCR, and its TCRdb copy is limited to in-frame clones, with some not included. The table has approximately 210,000 clones, over 60% seen once. Sequenced here: CD4+ T cells sorted from blood, sampled around week 44, from a patient treated with tofacitinib. These receptors were taken from a human donor with alopecia areata. Each CDR3 is given with its conserved first and last residue. A D gene is named only where the DNA matches it firmly. Not every row has a clone size; where given, it reads once, few, many or a size class.

v_gene	d_gene	j_gene	abundance	CDR3nt	CDR3aa
TRBV4-3	-	TRBJ1-1	-	TGCGCCAGCAGCCAAGGTCGCGGACTTGAAGCTTTCTTT	CASSQGRGLEAFF
TRBV14	TRBD1	TRBJ1-2	-	TGTGCCAGCAGCCAAGTGGGACAGGGAGTCTATGGCTACACCTTC	CASSQVGQGVYGYTF
TRBV29-1	TRBD1	TRBJ1-2	-	TGCAGCGTTGAAAACAGGGGTAACTATGGCTACACCTTC	CSVENRGNYGYTF
TRBV2	-	TRBJ1-5	-	TGTGCCAGCAGTGACGGGGTGGGGGACAATCAGCCCCAGCATTTT	CASSDGVGDNQPQHF
TRBV9	TRBD1	TRBJ2-1	few	TGTGCCAGCAGCGCCGACGGACAGGGGTACAATGAGCAGTTCTTC	CASSADGQGYNEQFF
TRBV27	-	TRBJ1-2	-	TGTGCCAGCAGAGAGCGCGTCGGGGGGTTTGGCTACACCTTC	CASRERVGGFGYTF
TRBV29-1	-	TRBJ1-1	-	TGCAGCGTTAAGGGAGGGCCTTTTGAAGCTTTCTTT	CSVKGGPFEAFF
TRBV4-3	-	TRBJ2-7	few	TGCGCCAGCAGCCAAGATTTTACAGCGAGCTCCTACGAGCAGTACTTC	CASSQDFTASSYEQYF
TRBV5-4	-	TRBJ2-1	-	TGTGCCAGCAGCTTTATCACACGAACTTACAATGAGCAGTTCTTC	CASSFITRTYNEQFF
TRBV4-3	TRBD2	TRBJ2-1	-	TGCGCCAGCAGCCACAAACGGGGGGTCTCCTACAATGAGCAGTTCTTC	CASSHKRGVSYNEQFF
TRBV29-1	-	TRBJ2-7	few	TGCAGCGTTGGAACTTCGGGGGCCTACGAGCAGTACTTC	CSVGTSGAYEQYF
TRBV30	TRBD1	TRBJ2-5	-	TGTGCCTGGAGTCAGGGGACAGTGGGGGAGACCCAGTACTTC	CAWSQGTVGETQYF
TRBV12-5	TRBD1	TRBJ2-3	-	TGTGCTAGTGGTTTGGACCCACAGGGGAGCACAGATACGCAGTATTTT	CASGLDPQGSTDTQYF
TRBV5-6	-	TRBJ1-2	-	TGTGCCAGCAGCTTGGAGGGGTTGGGTCATGGCTACACCTTC	CASSLEGLGHGYTF
TRBV29-1	-	TRBJ1-1	-	TGCAGTTATGGGGGGTACACTGAAGCTTTCTTT	CSYGGYTEAFF
TRBV30	-	TRBJ2-3	-	TGTGCCTGGAGTGGCAGAGGCCGCACAGATACGCAGTATTTT	CAWSGRGRTDTQYF
TRBV5-6	-	TRBJ1-6	-	TGTGCCAGCAGCTTGGCCTTTGGGAGGAGGGATTCACCCCTCCACTTT	CASSLAFGRRDSPLHF
TRBV10-2	-	TRBJ2-4	few	TGCGCCAGCAGGGCAGGGGCAAACATTCAGTACTTC	CASRAGANIQYF
TRBV5-6	-	TRBJ2-2	-	TGTGCCAGCAGCCGCCTGCCAACCGGGGAGCTGTTTTTT	CASSRLPTGELFF
TRBV10-3	TRBD1	TRBJ2-7	-	TGTGCCATCAGTGAAAAGGACAGGGGTCCCTACGAGCAGTACTTC	CAISEKDRGPYEQYF
TRBV6-5	TRBD1	TRBJ1-6	-	TGTGCCAGCAGTTTCCGACAGGGCGTGAATTCACCCCTCCACTTT	CASSFRQGVNSPLHF
TRBV7-2	-	TRBJ2-7	-	TGTGCCAGCGGACAGTCCTACGAGCAGTACTTC	CASGQSYEQYF
TRBV29-1	-	TRBJ1-1	-	TGCAGCGGGGCAGGCAACATGAACACTGAAGCTTTCTTT	CSGAGNMNTEAFF
TRBV5-4	-	TRBJ2-1	few	TGTGCCAGCAGCCCGGGCGGGGTGGGTTCCTACAATGAGCAGTTCTTC	CASSPGGVGSYNEQFF
TRBV7-2	TRBD2	TRBJ2-1	-	TGTGCCAGCAGCCGACGAAGCGGGGGCAACAATGAGCAGTTCTTC	CASSRRSGGNNEQFF
TRBV7-2	-	TRBJ2-2	few	TGTGCCAGCAGCTTAGCGCGAGGGGCCGGGGAGCTGTTTTTT	CASSLARGAGELFF